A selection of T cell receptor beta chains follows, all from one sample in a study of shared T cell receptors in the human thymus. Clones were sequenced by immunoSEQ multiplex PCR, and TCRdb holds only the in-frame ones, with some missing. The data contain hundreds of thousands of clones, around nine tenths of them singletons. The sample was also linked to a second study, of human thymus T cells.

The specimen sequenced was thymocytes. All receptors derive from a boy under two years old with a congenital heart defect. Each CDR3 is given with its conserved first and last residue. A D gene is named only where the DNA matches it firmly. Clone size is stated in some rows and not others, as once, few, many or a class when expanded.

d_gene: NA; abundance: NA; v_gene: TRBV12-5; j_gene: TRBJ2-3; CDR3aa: CASGLLAPGVGDTQYF; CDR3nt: TGTGCTAGTGGTTTGCTAGCTCCTGGAGTAGGAGATACGCAGTATTTT
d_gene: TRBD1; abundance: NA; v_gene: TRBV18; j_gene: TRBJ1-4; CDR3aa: CASSPETGAEEKLFF; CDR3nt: TGTGCCAGCTCACCCGAGACAGGGGCAGAGGAAAAACTGTTTTTT
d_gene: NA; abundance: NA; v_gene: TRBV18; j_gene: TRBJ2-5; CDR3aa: CASSSFTTPETQYF; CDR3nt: TGTGCCAGCTCATCCTTTACTACACCGGAGACCCAGTACTTC
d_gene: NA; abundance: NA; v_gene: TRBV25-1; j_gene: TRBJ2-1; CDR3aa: CASSEGGRPYNEQFF; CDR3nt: TGTGCCAGCAGTGAGGGTGGGAGACCCTACAATGAGCAGTTCTTC
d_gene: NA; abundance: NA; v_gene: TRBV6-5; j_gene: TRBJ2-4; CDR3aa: CASSHSQVAKNIQYF; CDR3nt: TGTGCCAGCAGCCATTCCCAGGTTGCCAAAAACATTCAGTACTTC
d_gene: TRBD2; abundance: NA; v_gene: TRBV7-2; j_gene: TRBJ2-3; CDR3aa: CASSPERGFTDTQYF; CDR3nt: TGTGCCAGCTCACCCGAGCGGGGGTTCACAGATACGCAGTATTTT
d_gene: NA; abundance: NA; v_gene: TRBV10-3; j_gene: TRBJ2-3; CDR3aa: CATSDFTDTQYF; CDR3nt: TGTGCCACATCGGACTTCACAGATACGCAGTATTTT
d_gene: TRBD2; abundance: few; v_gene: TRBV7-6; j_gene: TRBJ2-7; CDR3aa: CASSLAPPSLAGGSYEQYF; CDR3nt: TGTGCCAGCAGCTTAGCGCCCCCCTCTCTAGCGGGAGGGTCCTACGAGCAGTACTTC
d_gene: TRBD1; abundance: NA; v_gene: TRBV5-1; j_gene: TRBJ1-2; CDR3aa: CASSFGTGFPYGYTF; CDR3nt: TGCGCCAGCAGCTTCGGGACAGGGTTCCCCTATGGCTACACCTTC
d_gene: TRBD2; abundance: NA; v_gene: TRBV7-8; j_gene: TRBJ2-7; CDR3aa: CASSLDGLAGGYEQYF; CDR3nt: TGTGCCAGCAGCTTAGATGGACTAGCGGGAGGTTACGAGCAGTACTTC
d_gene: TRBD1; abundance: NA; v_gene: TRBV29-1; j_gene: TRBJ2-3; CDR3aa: CSLKGARSTDTQYF; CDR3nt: TGCAGCCTCAAGGGGGCCCGGAGCACAGATACGCAGTATTTT
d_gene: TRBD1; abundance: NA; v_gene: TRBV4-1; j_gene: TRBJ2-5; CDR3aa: CASSHPKGTGARTQYF; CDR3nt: TGCGCCAGCAGCCATCCTAAGGGTACAGGGGCCAGAACCCAGTACTTC
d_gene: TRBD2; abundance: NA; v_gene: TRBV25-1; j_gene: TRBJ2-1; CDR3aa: CATSSGRRVNEQFF; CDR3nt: TGTGCCACTTCTAGCGGGAGAAGGGTCAATGAGCAGTTCTTC
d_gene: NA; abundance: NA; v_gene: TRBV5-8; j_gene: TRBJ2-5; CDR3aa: CASIPRGQQETQYF; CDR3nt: TGTGCCAGCATCCCCCGCGGACAGCAAGAGACCCAGTACTTC
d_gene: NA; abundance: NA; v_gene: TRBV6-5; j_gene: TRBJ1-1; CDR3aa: CASSSITGTEAFF; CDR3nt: TGTGCCAGCAGTTCCATTACAGGGACTGAAGCTTTCTTT
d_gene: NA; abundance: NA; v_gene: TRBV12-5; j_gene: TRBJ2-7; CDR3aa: CASGKPCHQGPLYEQYF; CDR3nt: TGTGCTAGTGGCAAACCTTGCCACCAGGGGCCCCTCTACGAGCAGTACTTC
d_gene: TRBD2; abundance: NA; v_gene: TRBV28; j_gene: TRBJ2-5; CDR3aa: CASSPLKGGRKTQYF; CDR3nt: TGTGCCAGCAGCCCTTTAAAGGGAGGGCGGAAGACCCAGTACTTC
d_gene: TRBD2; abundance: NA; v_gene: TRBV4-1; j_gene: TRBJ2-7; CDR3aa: CASSQEGELAGSEQYF; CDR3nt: TGCGCCAGCAGCCAAGAGGGAGAACTAGCGGGAAGCGAGCAGTACTTC
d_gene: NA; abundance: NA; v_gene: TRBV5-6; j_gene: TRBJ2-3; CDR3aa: CASSLGQNRDTQYF; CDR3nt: TGTGCCAGCAGCTTGGGCCAGAACCGAGATACGCAGTATTTT
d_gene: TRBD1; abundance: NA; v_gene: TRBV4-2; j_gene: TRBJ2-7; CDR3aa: CASSQDRDRVNEQYF; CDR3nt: TGTGCCAGCAGCCAAGATCGGGACAGGGTAAACGAGCAGTACTTC
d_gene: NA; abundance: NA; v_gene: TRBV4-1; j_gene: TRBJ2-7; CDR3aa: CASSQEGAPSWGYEQYF; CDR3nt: TGCGCCAGCAGCCAAGAGGGGGCCCCCTCCTGGGGCTACGAGCAGTACTTC
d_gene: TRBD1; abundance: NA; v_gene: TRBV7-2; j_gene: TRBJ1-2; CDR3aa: CASSQTGANGYTF; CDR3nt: TGTGCCAGCAGCCAAACAGGGGCGAATGGCTACACCTTC
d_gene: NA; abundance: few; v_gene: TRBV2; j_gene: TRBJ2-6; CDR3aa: CASTQIRDFPAGANVLTF; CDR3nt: TGTGCCAGCACTCAGATCCGGGACTTCCCTGCGGGGGCCAACGTCCTGACTTTC
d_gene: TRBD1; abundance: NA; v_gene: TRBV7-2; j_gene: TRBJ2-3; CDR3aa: CASSFDRGNTDTQYF; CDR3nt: TGTGCCAGCAGCTTTGACAGGGGAAACACAGATACGCAGTATTTT
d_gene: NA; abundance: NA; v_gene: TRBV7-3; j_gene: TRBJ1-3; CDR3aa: CASSLKRGNTIYF; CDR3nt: TGTGCCAGCAGCTTAAAGAGGGGAAACACCATATATTTT
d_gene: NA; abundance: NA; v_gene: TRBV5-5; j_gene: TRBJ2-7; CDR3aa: CASSLALAYEQYF; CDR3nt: TGTGCCAGCAGCTTAGCTCTAGCCTACGAGCAGTACTTC
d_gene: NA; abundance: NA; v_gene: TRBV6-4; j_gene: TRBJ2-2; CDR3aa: CASSQTGKTNTGELFF; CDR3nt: TGTGCCAGCAGTCAAACAGGGAAGACGAACACCGGGGAGCTGTTTTTT
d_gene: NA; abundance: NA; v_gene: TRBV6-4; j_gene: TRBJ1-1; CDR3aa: CASSPSAHTGITEAFF; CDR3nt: TGTGCCAGCAGCCCTTCAGCGCATACAGGGATCACTGAAGCTTTCTTT
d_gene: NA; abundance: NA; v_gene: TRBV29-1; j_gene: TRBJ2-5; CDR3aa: CSVEAYRGIQETQYF; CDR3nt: TGCAGCGTTGAAGCCTATCGCGGGATCCAAGAGACCCAGTACTTC
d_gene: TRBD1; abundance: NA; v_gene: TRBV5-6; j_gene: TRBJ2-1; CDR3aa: CASSIQGSSYNEQFF; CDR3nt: TGTGCCAGCAGCATACAGGGGAGCTCCTACAATGAGCAGTTCTTC
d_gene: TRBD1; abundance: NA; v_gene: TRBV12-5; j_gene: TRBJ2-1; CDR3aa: CASGLARSDRGDNEQFF; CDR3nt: TGTGCTAGTGGTTTGGCACGTTCGGACAGGGGGGACAATGAGCAGTTCTTC
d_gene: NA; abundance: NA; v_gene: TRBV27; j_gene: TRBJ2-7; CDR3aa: CASGKGGAPYYEQYF; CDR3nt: TGTGCCAGCGGAAAAGGGGGGGCCCCATACTACGAGCAGTACTTC
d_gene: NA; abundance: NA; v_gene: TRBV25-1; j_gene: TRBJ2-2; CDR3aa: CASGTQDVETGELFF; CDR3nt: TGTGCCTCAGGGACTCAGGACGTAGAAACCGGGGAGCTGTTTTTT
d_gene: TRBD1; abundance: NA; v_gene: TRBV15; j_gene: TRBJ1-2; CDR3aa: CATSPHRGPYGYTF; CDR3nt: TGTGCCACCAGCCCCCACAGGGGGCCGTATGGCTACACCTTC
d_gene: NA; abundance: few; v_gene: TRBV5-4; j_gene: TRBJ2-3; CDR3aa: CASSPTGRDTQYF; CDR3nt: TGTGCCAGCAGCCCCACAGGGCGGGATACGCAGTATTTT
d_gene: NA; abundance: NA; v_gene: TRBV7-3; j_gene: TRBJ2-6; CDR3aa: CASSLIAQGYTGANVLTF; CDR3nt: TGTGCCAGCAGCTTAATAGCGCAGGGGTATACTGGGGCCAACGTCCTGACTTTC